The 18 T cell receptor beta chains given below trace back to one sample, sequenced in a study of preoperative IRX-2 immunotherapy in early breast cancer. This sample's treatment: preoperative locoregional IRX-2 cytokine immunotherapy. TCRdb's copy holds only in-frame clones and misses some; the assay was immunoSEQ multiplex PCR. The sample contains roughly 34,000 clones, roughly 91% of which appear only once. Specimen: tumor tissue, collected after IRX-2 immunotherapy. The receptors shown here come from a human donor with breast cancer.

This chain connects TRBV14 to TRBJ2-7; 7 bases fit TRBD1. The length of the CDR3 is 15 residues. J lost 9 bases, V lost 4 bases, and 15 bases had no gene match. CDR1 and CDR2 from the germline V gene are SGHDN and FVKESK. The CDR3 sequence: CASSPQGSRGWGQYF. In nucleotides, the CDR3 is TGTGCCAGCAGCCCACAGGGGTCCAGAGGTTGGGGGCAGTACTTC.

The chain combines TRBV11-3 with TRBJ2-7; D possibly corresponds to TRBD1 (5 bases). The length of the CDR3 is 15 residues. V lost 1 base to trimming and J lost 7 bases, with 17 bases between them. In germline, CDR1 is SGHNT, CDR2 YENEEA. The CDR3 DNA reads TGTGCCAGCAGCTTAGGGTCGACCCAGGGTGGGGAGCAGTACTTC. This encodes CASSLGSTQGGEQYF.

V and J are TRBV6-8 and TRBJ2-5; 9 bases line up with TRBD2. The CDR3 covers 15 residues. Germline values: CDR1 MNHGY, CDR2 SAAAGT. V trimming: 4 bases; J trimming: 5 bases; junction bases outside the gene matches: 8. CDR3 sequence: CASSFRVAGAETQYF. The CDR3 DNA reads TGTGCCAGCAGTTTCCGAGTAGCGGGAGCTGAGACCCAGTACTTC.

This chain joins TRBV19 and TRBJ2-2; 10 positions agree with TRBD2. This CDR3 has 13 residues. Germline V CDR1 and CDR2: LNHDA, SQIVND (reference sequence). Losses at the gene ends were 10 bases for V and 6 bases for J; bases not matched to a gene: 5. DNA for the CDR3: TGTGCCACCCGAGCGGGGGGGTCCGGGGAGCTGTTTTTT. Translating gives CATRAGGSGELFF.

This CDR3 reads CASSSRLFGPGRQPQHF. The CDR3 bases are TGTGCCAGCAGTTCCCGCCTTTTTGGGCCGGGACGACAGCCCCAGCATTTT. The chain uses TRBV6-8 and TRBJ1-5; maybe TRBD1 (5 bases). The CDR3 spans 17 residues. The V gene's germline CDR1 is MNHGY and CDR2 SAAAGT. V dropped 4 bases and J dropped 7 bases, with 23 bases sitting between them.

The chain has TRBV11-3 and TRBJ1-2, with D possibly TRBD1 on 6 matching bases. The CDR3 length is 16 residues. Germline V gives CDR1 SGHNT, CDR2 YENEEA. V dropped 0 bases and J dropped 7 bases, with 18 bases sitting between them. The CDR3 DNA is TGTGCCAGCAGCTTAGACGGGGGGCAGGGTCTGCGTGGCTACACCTTC. It encodes CASSLDGGQGLRGYTF.

This chain uses TRBV29-1 with TRBJ2-2; D remains unclear. Germline V lookup: CDR1 SQVTM, CDR2 ANQGSEA. The CDR3 contains 12 residues. Trimming removed 2 bases at V and 1 base at J, with 2 bases between. The CDR3 reads CSVEQNTGELFF. Here the CDR3 DNA reads TGCAGCGTTGAACAGAACACCGGGGAGCTGTTTTTT.

Only one count was recorded for this clone. The V call is TRBV6-4, the J call TRBJ2-1; 7 bases map to TRBD2. CDR1 is MRHNA, CDR2 SNTAGT, per germline. The J segment lost 7 bases and the V segment lost 6 bases, leaving 12 bases of the junction unmatched. The CDR3 sequence is 15 residues long. The CDR3 DNA reads TGTGCCAGCAGGAGGGAGGGCCTTTCAAATAATGAGCAGTTCTTC. Translated, it gives CASRREGLSNNEQFF.

V gene TRBV18 combines with J gene TRBJ1-1, with D possibly TRBD1 on 6 matching bases. The CDR3 runs to 15 residues. Trimming cost V 2 bases and J 2 bases, with 12 bases left between them. CDR1 is KGHSH and CDR2 is LQKENI in the germline V gene. In DNA form, the CDR3 reads TGTGCCAGCTCACCAGCAGGGACAACTAACACTGAAGCTTTCTTT. Translating gives CASSPAGTTNTEAFF. Looking up the rest from reference TRBV18 and TRBJ1-1 gives the full variable domain: NAGVMQNPRHLVRRRGQEARLRCSPMKGHSHVYWYRQLPEEGLKFMVYLQKENIIDESGMPKERFSAEFPKEGPSILRIQQVVRGDSAAYFCASSPAGTTNTEAFFGQGTRLTVV.

Details on this clone: A read error may account for a junction end that differs from germline. This chain connects TRBV29-1 to TRBJ1-4; D unresolved. Germline assignment: CDR1 SQVTM and CDR2 ANQGSEA. The CDR3 runs 13 residues. The CDR3 region has the DNA TGCAGCGTTAAAGACAATTGGAATGAAAAACTGTTTTTT. Protein sequence: CSVKDNWNEKLFF.

The chain employs TRBV18 and TRBJ1-1; D gene ambiguous. Germline V gene lookup returns CDR1 KGHSH and CDR2 LQKENI. There are 16 residues in the CDR3. V was pared by 2 bases and J by 1 base, with 14 bases between. The CDR3 bases are TGTGCCAGCTCACCAACCCGACCGGGTGCGAACACTGAAGCTTTCTTT. This codes for CASSPTRPGANTEAFF.

The gene calls are TRBV5-1 and TRBJ1-1; D unclear. CDR3 length equals 14 residues. Per the germline V gene, CDR1 is SGHRS and CDR2 is YFSETQ. Trimming cost V 0 bases and J 2 bases, with 8 bases left between them. The CDR3 loop reads CASSLAGINTEAFF. The CDR3 DNA reads TGCGCCAGCAGCTTGGCCGGGATTAACACTGAAGCTTTCTTT. The full variable domain, in which reference TRBV5-1 and TRBJ1-1 provide the parts outside the CDR3, is KAGVTQTPRYLIKTRGQQVTLSCSPISGHRSVSWYQQTPGQGLQFLFEYFSETQRNKGNFPGRFSGRQFSNSRSEMNVSTLELGDSALYLCASSLAGINTEAFFGQGTRLTVV.

In this sample, this clone turned up a few times. The chain joins TRBV6-8 to TRBJ2-1; D may correspond to TRBD1 or TRBD2 (5 bases each). Per germline, CDR1 MNHGY and CDR2 SAAAGT. CDR3 length: 14 amino acids. Trimming removed 10 bases at V and 3 bases at J, with 16 bases between. CDR3 protein: CAIRVGAGYNEQFF. Here the CDR3 DNA reads TGTGCCATCAGGGTAGGGGCGGGCTACAATGAGCAGTTCTTC.

CDR3 amino acids: CSVHGGEDRPNTEAFF. For the CDR3, the DNA is TGCAGCGTCCACGGGGGGGAGGACAGGCCTAACACTGAAGCTTTCTTT. The rearrangement uses TRBV29-1 and TRBJ1-1, with 7 bases matching TRBD1. After removal of 6 bases from V and 2 bases from J, the junction contained 15 bases not matched to a gene. Germline CDR1 is SQVTM and CDR2 is ANQGSEA. There are 16 residues in the CDR3.

The chain is built from TRBV29-1 and TRBJ1-2; TRBD1 is a possible D gene (5 bases). The CDR3 is 17 amino acids. The germline gives CDR1 SQVTM, CDR2 ANQGSEA. Trimming shortened V by 1 base and J by 4 bases, and 22 bases separated the two germline ends. The CDR3 region has the DNA TGCAGCGTTGAAGGGCAGGCGGGGCTACCAAGGTTCTATGGCTACACCTTC. Translated: CSVEGQAGLPRFYGYTF.

The rearrangement joins TRBV6-8 to TRBJ1-2, with D perhaps TRBD1 (5 bases). CDR3 length equals 13 residues. Germline V CDR1 and CDR2: MNHGY, SAAAGT. V was cut by 10 bases and J by 5 bases, with 17 bases left in between. The CDR3 loop is CAIGLWDGYGYTF. The DNA for the CDR3 is TGTGCCATCGGGTTGTGGGACGGTTATGGCTACACCTTC.

V is TRBV28 and J is TRBJ1-5; no firm D call. The CDR3 is 13 amino acids. Between the trimmed V and J ends, which lost 4 bases and 3 bases, there was a span of 7 bases. The germline gives CDR1 MDHEN, CDR2 SYDVKM. CDR3 DNA sequence: TGTGCCAGCAGTTGGGGTAACAATCAGCCCCAGCATTTT. It yields the protein CASSWGNNQPQHF.

The chain links TRBV10-1 to TRBJ2-7; 11 bases map to TRBD2. J gave up 2 bases and V 5 bases, and 5 bases lay outside the gene matches. The germline CDR1 and CDR2 sequences are WNHNN and SYGVQD (reference sequence). This CDR3 has 15 amino acids. This CDR3 reads CASSNSGGEPYEQYV. The CDR3 nucleotides read TGCGCCAGCAGTAATAGCGGGGGGGAACCCTACGAGCAGTACGTC.